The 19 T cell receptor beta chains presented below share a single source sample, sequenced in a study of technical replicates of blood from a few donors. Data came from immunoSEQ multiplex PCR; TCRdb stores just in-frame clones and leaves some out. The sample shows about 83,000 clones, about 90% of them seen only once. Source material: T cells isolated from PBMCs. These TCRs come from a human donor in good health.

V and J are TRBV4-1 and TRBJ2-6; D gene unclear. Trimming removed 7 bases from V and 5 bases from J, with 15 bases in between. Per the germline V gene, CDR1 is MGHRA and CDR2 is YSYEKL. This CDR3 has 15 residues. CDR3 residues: CASTNVLDRANVLTF. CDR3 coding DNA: TGCGCCAGCACTAACGTCCTCGACAGGGCCAACGTCCTGACTTTC.

The CDR3 DNA follows: TGTGCCAGCACGAATGGAGGGCGGGGTAACACTGAAGCTTTCTTT. Encoded protein: CASTNGGRGNTEAFF. The chain uses TRBV2 and TRBJ1-1, with D hard to call. Deletions cut 7 bases from V and 2 bases from J, with 17 bases between. The CDR3 covers 15 residues. The germline V gene has CDR1 SNHLY and CDR2 FYNNEI.

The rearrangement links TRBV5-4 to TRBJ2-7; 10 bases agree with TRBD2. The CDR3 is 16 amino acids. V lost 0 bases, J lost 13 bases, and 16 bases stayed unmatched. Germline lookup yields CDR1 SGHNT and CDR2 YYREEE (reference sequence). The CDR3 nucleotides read TGTGCCAGCAGCTTGGCCGGTAGCGGGAGGCCCCCCATTGGATACTTC. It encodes CASSLAGSGRPPIGYF.

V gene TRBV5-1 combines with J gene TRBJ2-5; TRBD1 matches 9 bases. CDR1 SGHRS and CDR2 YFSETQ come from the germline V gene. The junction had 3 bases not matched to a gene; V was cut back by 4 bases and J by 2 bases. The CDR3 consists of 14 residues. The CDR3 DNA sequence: TGCGCCAGCAGCATAGGGACAGGGCAAGAGACCCAGTACTTC. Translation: CASSIGTGQETQYF.

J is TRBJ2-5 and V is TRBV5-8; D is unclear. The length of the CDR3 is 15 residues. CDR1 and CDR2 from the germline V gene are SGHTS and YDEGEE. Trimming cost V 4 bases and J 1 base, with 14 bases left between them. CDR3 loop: CASSPGTRRQETQYF. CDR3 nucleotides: TGTGCCAGCAGCCCAGGTACCCGCCGCCAAGAGACCCAGTACTTC.

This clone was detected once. The chain's CDR3 is CASSLLGGSGETQYF. CDR3 coding DNA: TGTGCCAGCAGCTTACTGGGCGGGAGTGGTGAGACCCAGTACTTC. V usage is TRBV7-9 and J usage is TRBJ2-5; TRBD2 agrees at 7 bases. The germline V gene encodes CDR1 SEHNR and CDR2 FQNEAQ (reference sequence). The CDR3 has 15 residues. V lost 2 bases, J lost 5 bases, and 8 bases stayed unmatched.

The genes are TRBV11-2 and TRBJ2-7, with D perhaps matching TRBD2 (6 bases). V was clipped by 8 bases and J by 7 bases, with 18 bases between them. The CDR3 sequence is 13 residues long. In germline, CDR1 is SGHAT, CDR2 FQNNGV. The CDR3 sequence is CASSPGPAGEQYF. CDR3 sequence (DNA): TGTGCCAGCTCCCCCGGTCCCGCGGGGGAGCAGTACTTC.

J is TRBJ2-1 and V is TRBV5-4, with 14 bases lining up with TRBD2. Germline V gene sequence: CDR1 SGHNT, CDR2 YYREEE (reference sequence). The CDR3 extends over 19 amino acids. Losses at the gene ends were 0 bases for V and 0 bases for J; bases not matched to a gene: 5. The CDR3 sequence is CASSLDGTSGGSSYNEQFF. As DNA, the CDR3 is TGTGCCAGCAGCTTGGACGGGACTAGCGGGGGTAGCTCCTACAATGAGCAGTTCTTC.

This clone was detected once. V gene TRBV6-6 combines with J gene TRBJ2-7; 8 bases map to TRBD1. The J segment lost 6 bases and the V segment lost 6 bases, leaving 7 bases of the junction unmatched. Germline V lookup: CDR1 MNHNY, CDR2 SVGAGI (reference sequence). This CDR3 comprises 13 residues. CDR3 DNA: TGTGCCAGCAGAGGACAGGGCCCCCTCGAGCAGTACTTC. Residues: CASRGQGPLEQYF.

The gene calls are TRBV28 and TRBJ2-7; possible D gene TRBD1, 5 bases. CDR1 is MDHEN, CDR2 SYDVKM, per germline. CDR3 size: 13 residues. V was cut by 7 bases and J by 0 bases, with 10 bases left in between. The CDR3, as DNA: TGTGCCAGCACCGACCAGGGCTCCTACGAGCAGTACTTC. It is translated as CASTDQGSYEQYF.

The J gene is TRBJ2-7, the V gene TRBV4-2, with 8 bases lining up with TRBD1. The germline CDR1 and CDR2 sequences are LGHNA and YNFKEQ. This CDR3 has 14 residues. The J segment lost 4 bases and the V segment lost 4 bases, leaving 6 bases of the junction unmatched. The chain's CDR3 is CASSPGTGLYEQYF. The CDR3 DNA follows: TGTGCCAGCAGCCCCGGGACAGGACTTTACGAGCAGTACTTC.

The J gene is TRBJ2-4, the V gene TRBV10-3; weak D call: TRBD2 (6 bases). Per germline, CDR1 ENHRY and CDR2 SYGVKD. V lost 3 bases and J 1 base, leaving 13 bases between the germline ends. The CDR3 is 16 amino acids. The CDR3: CAISDLAGKAKNIQYF. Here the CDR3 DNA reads TGTGCCATCAGTGATTTGGCGGGAAAGGCCAAAAACATTCAGTACTTC.

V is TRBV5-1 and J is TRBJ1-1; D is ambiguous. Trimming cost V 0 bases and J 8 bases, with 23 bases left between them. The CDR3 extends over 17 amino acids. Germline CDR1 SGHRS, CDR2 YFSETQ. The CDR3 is CASSLGPMTGGYAEAFF. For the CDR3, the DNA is TGCGCCAGCAGCTTGGGGCCCATGACGGGAGGTTACGCGGAAGCTTTCTTT.

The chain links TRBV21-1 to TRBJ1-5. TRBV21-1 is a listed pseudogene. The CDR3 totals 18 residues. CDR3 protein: CASSKGSREVTSNQPQHF. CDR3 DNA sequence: TGTGCCAGCAGCAAAGGCAGTCGGGAAGTTACGAGCAATCAGCCCCAGCATTTT.

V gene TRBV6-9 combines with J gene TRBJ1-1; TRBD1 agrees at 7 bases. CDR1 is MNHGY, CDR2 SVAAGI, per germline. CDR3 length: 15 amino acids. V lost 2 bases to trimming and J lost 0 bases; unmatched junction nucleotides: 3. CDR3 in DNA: TGTGCCAGCAGTTATGGGACAGATATGAACACTGAAGCTTTCTTT. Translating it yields CASSYGTDMNTEAFF.

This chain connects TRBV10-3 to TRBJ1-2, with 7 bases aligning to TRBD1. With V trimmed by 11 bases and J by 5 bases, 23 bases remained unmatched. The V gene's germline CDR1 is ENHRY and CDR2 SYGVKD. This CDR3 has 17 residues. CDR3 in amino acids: CAVARGQGDDSPYGYTF. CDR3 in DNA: TGTGCCGTCGCCCGGGGGCAGGGGGATGATTCCCCGTATGGCTACACCTTC.

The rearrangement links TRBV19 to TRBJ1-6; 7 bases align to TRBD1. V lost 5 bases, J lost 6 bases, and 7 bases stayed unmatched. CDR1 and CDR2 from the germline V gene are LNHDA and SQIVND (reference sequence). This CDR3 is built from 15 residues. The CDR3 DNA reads TGTGCCAGTAGTGCTGGGACAGACTTTAATTCACCCCTCCACTTT. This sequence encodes CASSAGTDFNSPLHF.

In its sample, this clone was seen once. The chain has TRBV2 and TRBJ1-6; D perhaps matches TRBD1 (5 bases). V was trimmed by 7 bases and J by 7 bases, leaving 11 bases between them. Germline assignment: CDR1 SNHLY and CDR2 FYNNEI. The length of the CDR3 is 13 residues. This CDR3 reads CASKGLLNSPLHF. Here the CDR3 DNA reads TGTGCCAGCAAGGGGCTTTTGAATTCACCCCTCCACTTT.

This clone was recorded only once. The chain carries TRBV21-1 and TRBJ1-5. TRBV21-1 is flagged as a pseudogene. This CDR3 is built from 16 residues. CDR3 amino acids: CASSNRIRSEGQPQHF. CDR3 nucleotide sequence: TGTGCCAGCAGCAATCGGATAAGAAGTGAGGGTCAGCCCCAGCATTTT.